These 13 T cell receptor beta chains were all obtained from the same sample, sequenced in a study of T cell responses to AZD1222 COVID-19 vaccine. Method: immunoSEQ multiplex PCR; TCRdb's copy keeps in-frame clones and lacks some. The data show about 200,000 clones, just over 85% seen once. This specimen was peripheral blood, taken on day 0 of AZD1222 vaccination. The receptors derive from an adult in good health.

V is TRBV7-2 and J is TRBJ1-3, with D tentatively TRBD1 (6 bases). This CDR3 has 15 amino acids. The V end was cut by 1 base, the J end by 4 bases, with 11 bases between. CDR1 SGHTA and CDR2 FQGNSA come from the germline V gene. The CDR3 is CASSLETGIGNTIYF. The CDR3 nucleotides read TGTGCCAGCAGCTTAGAAACAGGGATCGGAAACACCATATATTTT.

The J gene is TRBJ1-5, the V gene TRBV19; no clear D gene. The germline V gene encodes CDR1 LNHDA and CDR2 SQIVND (reference sequence). The CDR3 is 15 amino acids. V gave up 3 bases and J gave up 0 bases, with 9 bases separating them. The CDR3 sequence: CASSIGDYSNQPQHF. The DNA of the CDR3 is TGTGCCAGTAGTATTGGAGATTATAGCAATCAGCCCCAGCATTTT.

This clone was detected only once. The CDR3 DNA reads TGTGCCAGCAGCTTAGATGGCGGGGGGGCCTACGAGCAGTACTTC. Translation: CASSLDGGGAYEQYF. The V and J genes are TRBV7-9 and TRBJ2-7, with 9 bases matching TRBD2. Germline CDR1 SEHNR, CDR2 FQNEAQ (reference sequence). The junction had 3 bases not matched to a gene; V was cut back by 1 base and J by 2 bases. The CDR3 is 15 residues long.

The chain couples TRBV28 to TRBJ1-6; unclear D gene. Germline V gene data show CDR1 as MDHEN and CDR2 as SYDVKM. The CDR3 extends over 11 amino acids. Trimming took off 2 bases at V and 10 bases at J, with 3 bases between the two ends. CDR3 in DNA: TGTGCCAGCAGTTTAGGGTCACCCCTCCACTTT. Amino acid sequence: CASSLGSPLHF.

V gene TRBV4-3 combines with J gene TRBJ2-3, with a possible D match to TRBD1 (6 bases). Trimming pared 1 base from V and 2 bases from J, leaving 13 bases between. Germline V gene sequence: CDR1 LGHNA, CDR2 YSLEER. CDR3 length: 16 residues. This chain's CDR3 is CASSQGSRGDTDTQYF. As DNA, the CDR3 is TGCGCCAGCAGCCAAGGGTCCAGGGGTGACACAGATACGCAGTATTTT.

This rearrangement joins TRBV11-2 to TRBJ2-7; D unclear. Germline-derived CDR1 and CDR2 are SGHAT and FQNNGV. The CDR3 length is 14 residues. The germline V and J ends were trimmed by 0 bases and 0 bases, with 6 bases remaining between them. The CDR3 nucleotides read TGTGCCAGCAGCTTAGACCCAAGCTCCTACGAGCAGTACTTC. Translation: CASSLDPSSYEQYF.

The chain combines TRBV15 with TRBJ1-5; D unclear. The CDR3 extends over 14 amino acids. V dropped 1 base and J dropped 8 bases, with 12 bases sitting between them. Germline values: CDR1 LNHNV, CDR2 YYDKDF (reference sequence). The CDR3 coding sequence is TGTGCCACCAGCAGAGTTATGCCCTCGGAGCCCCAGCATTTT. Protein product: CATSRVMPSEPQHF.

In this sample, this clone turned up a few times. This chain uses TRBV15 with TRBJ1-1; D is ambiguous. The V gene's germline CDR1 is LNHNV and CDR2 YYDKDF (reference sequence). Trimming removed 4 bases at V and 3 bases at J, with 9 bases between. CDR3 length equals 13 residues. CDR3 sequence: CATSNLRDTEAFF. CDR3 sequence (DNA): TGTGCCACCAGCAACCTCCGGGACACTGAAGCTTTCTTT.

The chain joins TRBV6-2 or TRBV6-3 to TRBJ2-7; 14 bases line up with TRBD2. The CDR3 is 15 residues long. Germline V gene lookup returns CDR1 MNHEY and CDR2 SVGEGT. The V gene end was trimmed by 6 bases and the J gene end by 6 bases; junction bases not matched to a gene: 7. CDR3 residues: CASSWGTSGGVEQYF. The CDR3 bases are TGTGCCAGCAGCTGGGGGACTAGCGGGGGTGTCGAGCAGTACTTC.

The chain recombines TRBV6-5 with TRBJ2-4, with TRBD2 as a possible D gene (6 bases). The CDR3 has 13 residues. Germline CDR1 is MNHEY and CDR2 is SVGAGI. V lost 8 bases and J 0 bases, leaving 8 bases between the germline ends. The CDR3 nucleotides read TGTGCCAGCCGGCGGGGAGCCAAAAACATTCAGTACTTC. Protein product: CASRRGAKNIQYF.

This chain links TRBV7-9 with TRBJ1-1; perhaps TRBD1 as D (5 bases). The CDR3 extends over 15 amino acids. V gave up 5 bases and J gave up 2 bases, with 15 bases separating them. Per germline, CDR1 SEHNR and CDR2 FQNEAQ (reference sequence). The CDR3 coding sequence is TGTGCCAGCAGCGCCGAACAAGGGGCCAACACTGAAGCTTTCTTT. Amino acids: CASSAEQGANTEAFF.

This chain links TRBV9 with TRBJ2-1; no clear D. Germline V gene data show CDR1 as SGDLS and CDR2 as YYNGEE. This CDR3 region has 13 residues. V dropped 0 bases and J dropped 5 bases, with 6 bases sitting between them. The CDR3 nucleotides are TGTGCCAGCAGCGTAGAGGTCCACAATGAGCAGTTCTTC. As protein: CASSVEVHNEQFF.

This clone was detected only once. The V call is TRBV2, the J call TRBJ2-7; the match to TRBD1 covers 7 bases. Trimming at V came to 7 bases and at J to 5 bases, leaving 11 bases not matched to a gene. The germline V gene has CDR1 SNHLY and CDR2 FYNNEI. The CDR3 loop spans 14 amino acids. CDR3 sequence: CASKLGQASDEQYF. CDR3 nucleotides: TGTGCCAGCAAATTAGGACAGGCCAGTGACGAGCAGTACTTC. Combining the CDR3 with reference TRBV2 and TRBJ2-7 gives the whole variable domain EPEVTQTPSHQVTQMGQEVILRCVPISNHLYFYWYRQILGQKVEFLVSFYNNEISEKSEIFDDQFSVERPDGSNFTLKIRSTKLEDSAMYFCASKLGQASDEQYFGPGTRLTVT.